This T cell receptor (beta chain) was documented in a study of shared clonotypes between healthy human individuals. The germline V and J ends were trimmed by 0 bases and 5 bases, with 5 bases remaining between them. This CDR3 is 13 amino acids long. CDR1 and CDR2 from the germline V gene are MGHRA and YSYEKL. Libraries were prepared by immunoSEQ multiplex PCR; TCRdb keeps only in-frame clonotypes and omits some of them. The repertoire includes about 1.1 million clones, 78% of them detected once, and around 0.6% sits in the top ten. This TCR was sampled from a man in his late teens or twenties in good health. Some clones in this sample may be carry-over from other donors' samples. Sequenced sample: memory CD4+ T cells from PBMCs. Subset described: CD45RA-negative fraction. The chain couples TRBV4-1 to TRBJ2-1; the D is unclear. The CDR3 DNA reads TGCGCCAGCAGCCAAGAGGAAGACAATGAGCAGTTCTTC. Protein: CASSQEEDNEQFF.